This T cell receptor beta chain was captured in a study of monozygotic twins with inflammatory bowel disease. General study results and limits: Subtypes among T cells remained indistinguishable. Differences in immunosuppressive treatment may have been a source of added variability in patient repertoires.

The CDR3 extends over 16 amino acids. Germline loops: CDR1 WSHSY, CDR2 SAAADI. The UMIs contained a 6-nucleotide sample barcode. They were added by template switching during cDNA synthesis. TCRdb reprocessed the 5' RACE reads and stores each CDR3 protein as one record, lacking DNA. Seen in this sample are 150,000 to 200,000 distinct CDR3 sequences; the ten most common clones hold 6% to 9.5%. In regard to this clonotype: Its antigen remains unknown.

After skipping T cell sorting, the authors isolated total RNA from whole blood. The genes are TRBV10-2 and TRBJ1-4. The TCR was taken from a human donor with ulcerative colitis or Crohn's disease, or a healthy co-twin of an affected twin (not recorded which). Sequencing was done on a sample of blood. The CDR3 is CASSEGRRPTNEKLFF.